This T cell receptor (beta chain) was sequenced during a study of glioma-infiltrating T cells. Notes on the study in general: Gliomas, especially low-grade, showed above-expected tissue-blood divergence; non-neoplastic patients showed below. Very few CDR3 sequences were shared between tissue and blood.

Amplification of TCR alpha and beta CDR3 regions from RNA used iRepertoire nested multiplex PCR. MiXCR, run by TCRdb on the multiplex PCR reads, gives a single entry per CDR3 protein. The data show around 190,000 distinct CDR3 sequences, around 45% seen once. The CDR3 runs 14 residues. Germline CDR1 and CDR2: DFQATT and SNEGSKA (reference sequence). V dropped 8 bases and J dropped 5; count of bases not matched to a gene: 14. In its sample, this clonotype was seen a few times. Its antigen is currently unknown. The V gene is TRBV20-1, the J gene TRBJ2-5, with 7 bases fitting TRBD2. The receptor was derived from a human donor with low-grade glioma or glioblastoma, undergoing nonglioma brain surgery, or in good health (not recorded which). The sequenced sample was glioma tissue, nonneoplastic brain tissue, or PBMCs (not recorded which). The CDR3 nucleotides read TGCAGTTTTGGAGGGGCTAGCGGTTGGGAGACCCAGTACTTC. It is translated as CSFGGASGWETQYF.